Sequencing of this T cell receptor (beta chain) was carried out in a study of T cell responses to AZD1222 COVID-19 vaccine. Study background: Recipients boosted at about 4 weeks or about 12 weeks are pooled.

A single count supports this clone. No antigen is known for it. The study's findings and limits: There were repertoire samples only from the period after the peak T cell response.

Produced via immunoSEQ multiplex PCR; TCRdb's table is partial and in-frame only. The sample comprises 90,000 to 110,000 clones, 87% of which are singletons, and approximately 5.5% rests with the top ten. The specimen was peripheral blood, collected on day 0 of AZD1222 vaccination. The clonotype originates from an adult in good health.

CDR3 nucleotides: TGTGCCTGGAGTGTCGATTCCGGGCCAGGGGACCAGCCCCAGCATTTT. Its protein product is CAWSVDSGPGDQPQHF. The chain is built from TRBV30 and TRBJ1-5, with D perhaps TRBD1 (6 bases). This CDR3 has 16 amino acids. CDR1 and CDR2 (germline): GTSNPN, SVGIG (reference sequence). V was shortened by 0 bases and J by 7 bases, with 19 bases between the two germline ends.